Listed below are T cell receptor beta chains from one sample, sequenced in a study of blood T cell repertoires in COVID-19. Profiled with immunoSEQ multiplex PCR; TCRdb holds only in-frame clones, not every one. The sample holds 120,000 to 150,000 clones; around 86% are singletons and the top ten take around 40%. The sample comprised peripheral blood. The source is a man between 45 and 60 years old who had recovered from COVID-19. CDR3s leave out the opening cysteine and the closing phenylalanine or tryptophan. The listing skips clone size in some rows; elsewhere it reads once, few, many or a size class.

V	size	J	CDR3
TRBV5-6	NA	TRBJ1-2	ASSLEFQEDGYT
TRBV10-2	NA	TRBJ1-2	ASSEPWTGGNNYGYT
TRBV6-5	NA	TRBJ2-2	ASTDRGRVTGELF
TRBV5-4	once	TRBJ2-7	ASSRPGTTSSYEQY
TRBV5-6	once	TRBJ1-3	ASSSRTGAPNTIY
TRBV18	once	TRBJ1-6	ASSPTTGPDSPLH
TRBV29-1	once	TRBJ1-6	SVRASYNSPLH
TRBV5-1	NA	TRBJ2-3	ASSSIEPTSGGATDTQY
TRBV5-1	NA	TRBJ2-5	ASRDRDFQETQY
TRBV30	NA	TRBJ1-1	AWSVLLNEEPNTEAF
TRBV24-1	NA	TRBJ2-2	ATSDTQGVTGELF
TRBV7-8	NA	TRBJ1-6	ASSLRQGRDNSPLH
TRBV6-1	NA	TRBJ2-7	ASSEALGQGAYEQY
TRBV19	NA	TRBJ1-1	ASSIDGGKTEAF
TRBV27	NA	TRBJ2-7	ASSPRTSGLLEQY
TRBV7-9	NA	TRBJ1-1	ASSLLSGPPGTEAF
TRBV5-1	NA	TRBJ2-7	ASSERTGDPYEQY
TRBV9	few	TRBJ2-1	ASSVRGGQGSGEQF
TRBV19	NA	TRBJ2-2	ASTPQGNTGELF
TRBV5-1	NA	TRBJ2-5	ASTGTGGPRETQY
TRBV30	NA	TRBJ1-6	AWSEQGANNSPLH
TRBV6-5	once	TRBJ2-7	ASSHRRTGNYEQY
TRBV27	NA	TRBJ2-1	ASRGQGAIEQF
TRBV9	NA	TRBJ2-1	ASSETSGGANEQF
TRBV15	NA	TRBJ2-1	ATSSSGGVYNEQF
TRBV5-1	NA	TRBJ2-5	ASSLNNQETQY
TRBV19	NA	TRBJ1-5	ASSIQDSSNQPQH
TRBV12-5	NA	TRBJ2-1	ASGLARQGSSYNEQF
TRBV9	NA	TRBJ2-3	ASSVAASGGGTDTQY
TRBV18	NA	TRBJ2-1	ASSPVAGVHNEQF
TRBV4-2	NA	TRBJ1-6	ASSRLSGGTGGHSPLH
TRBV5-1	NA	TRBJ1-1	ASSLRGTEAF
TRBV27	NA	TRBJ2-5	ASSLVPGGETQY